This is a list of T cell receptor beta chains from one sample in a study of tumor-infiltrating lymphocytes in primary liver carcinoma. Using its own MiXCR run on the multiplex PCR reads, TCRdb lists one record per CDR3 protein. In the table there are 100,000 or so distinct CDR3 sequences, around two thirds of which are singletons. The sequenced material came from liver tumor tissue from sampling region 5. These receptors originate from a woman in her fifties or sixties with primary liver carcinoma and hepatitis B virus infection. CDR3s include the opening cysteine and the closing phenylalanine or tryptophan. The D gene is left open where the match is weak. The size of a clone is reported for some rows only, either as once, few or many, or as a class for expanded clones.

CDR3 length: 15; D gene: .; clone size: few; J gene: TRBJ2-1; V gene: TRBV5-1; CDR3 protein: CASNIGPARYNEQFF; CDR3 DNA: TGCGCCAGCAATATAGGGCCCGCGAGGTACAATGAGCAGTTCTTC
CDR3 length: 13; D gene: .; clone size: .; J gene: TRBJ2-1; V gene: TRBV7-6; CDR3 protein: CASSLAGDNEQFF; CDR3 DNA: TGTGCCAGCAGCTTAGCAGGGGACAATGAGCAGTTCTTC
CDR3 length: 15; D gene: .; clone size: .; J gene: TRBJ1-5; V gene: TRBV20-1; CDR3 protein: CSAVTGRGGNQPQHF; CDR3 DNA: TGCAGTGCTGTTACAGGGAGGGGAGGCAATCAGCCCCAGCATTTT
CDR3 length: 15; D gene: .; clone size: .; J gene: TRBJ2-2; V gene: TRBV12-3/TRBV12-4; CDR3 protein: CASSVPKGGTGGLFF; CDR3 DNA: TGTGCCAGCAGTGTTCCGAAGGGGGGCACCGGGGGGCTGTTTTTT
CDR3 length: 11; D gene: .; clone size: many; J gene: TRBJ2-7; V gene: TRBV6-1; CDR3 protein: CASSYRDEQYF; CDR3 DNA: TGTGCCAGCAGTTACAGGGACGAGCAGTACTTC
CDR3 length: 16; D gene: .; clone size: .; J gene: TRBJ2-5; V gene: TRBV28; CDR3 protein: CASTGATRAIMETQYF; CDR3 DNA: TGTGCCAGCACGGGAGCGACGAGGGCCATCATGGAGACCCAGTACTTC
CDR3 length: 13; D gene: TRBD2; clone size: many; J gene: TRBJ2-7; V gene: TRBV10-3; CDR3 protein: CATGLAGANEQYF; CDR3 DNA: TGTGCCACGGGACTAGCGGGAGCCAACGAGCAGTACTTC
CDR3 length: 13; D gene: .; clone size: .; J gene: TRBJ2-7; V gene: TRBV6-5; CDR3 protein: CASSDEGLDEQYF; CDR3 DNA: TGTGCCAGCAGTGACGAGGGTCTCGACGAGCAGTACTTC
CDR3 length: 16; D gene: TRBD2; clone size: .; J gene: TRBJ2-1; V gene: TRBV9; CDR3 protein: CASSATSGSSYNEQFF; CDR3 DNA: TGTGCCAGCAGCGCAACTAGCGGGAGCTCCTACAATGAGCAGTTCTTC
CDR3 length: 15; D gene: .; clone size: .; J gene: TRBJ2-3; V gene: TRBV11-2; CDR3 protein: CASSLDRHTTVTQYF; CDR3 DNA: TGTGCCAGCAGCTTAGATCGACATACTACGGTTACACAGTATTTT
CDR3 length: 14; D gene: .; clone size: once; J gene: TRBJ2-2; V gene: TRBV6-6; CDR3 protein: CVSSSPANTGKLFF; CDR3 DNA: TGTGTCAGCAGTTCCCCGGCGAACACCGGGAAGCTGTTTTTT
CDR3 length: 16; D gene: .; clone size: many; J gene: TRBJ2-5; V gene: TRBV28; CDR3 protein: CASTSPGAGAGLTQYF; CDR3 DNA: TGTGCCAGCACCTCCCCGGGGGCGGGTGCAGGTCTGACCCAGTACTTC
CDR3 length: 12; D gene: .; clone size: many; J gene: TRBJ1-5; V gene: TRBV4-1; CDR3 protein: CASSQGGLPQHF; CDR3 DNA: TGCGCCAGCAGCCAAGGCGGTCTACCCCAGCATTTT
CDR3 length: 14; D gene: .; clone size: .; J gene: TRBJ2-5; V gene: TRBV5-1; CDR3 protein: CASSRGGSQETQYF; CDR3 DNA: TGCGCCAGCAGCCGTGGAGGGAGTCAAGAGACCCAGTACTTC
CDR3 length: 16; D gene: TRBD2; clone size: many; J gene: TRBJ2-5; V gene: TRBV4-2; CDR3 protein: CASSQDLTSGSETQYF; CDR3 DNA: TGTGCCAGCAGCCAAGATTTAACTAGCGGGAGTGAGACCCAGTACTTC
CDR3 length: 18; D gene: TRBD2; clone size: many; J gene: TRBJ2-1; V gene: TRBV12-3/TRBV12-4; CDR3 protein: CASSRGRSGQGSYNEQFF; CDR3 DNA: TGTGCCAGCAGTCGCGGGAGGAGCGGCCAAGGCTCCTACAATGAGCAGTTCTTC
CDR3 length: 15; D gene: .; clone size: few; J gene: TRBJ2-3; V gene: TRBV11-2; CDR3 protein: CASSPGQAGPDTRYF; CDR3 DNA: TGTGCCAGCAGTCCTGGACAAGCGGGCCCAGATACGCGGTATTTT
CDR3 length: 12; D gene: TRBD1; clone size: few; J gene: TRBJ1-2; V gene: TRBV29-1; CDR3 protein: CSVDDRGYGYPF; CDR3 DNA: TGCAGCGTTGATGACAGGGGCTATGGTTACCCCTTC
CDR3 length: 17; D gene: TRBD2; clone size: many; J gene: TRBJ2-3; V gene: TRBV4-1; CDR3 protein: CASSPPTWTRLTDTQYF; CDR3 DNA: TGCGCCAGCAGCCCCCCCACATGGACTAGGCTCACAGATACGCAGTATTTT
CDR3 length: 12; D gene: TRBD1; clone size: many; J gene: TRBJ1-1; V gene: TRBV10-3; CDR3 protein: CAIQDRVAEAFF; CDR3 DNA: TGTGCCATCCAAGACAGGGTGGCTGAAGCTTTCTTT
CDR3 length: 15; D gene: .; clone size: .; J gene: TRBJ2-3; V gene: TRBV28; CDR3 protein: CGSSPVGGRTDTQYF; CDR3 DNA: TGTGGCAGCAGCCCCGTTGGGGGGCGGACAGATACACAGTATTTT
CDR3 length: 16; D gene: TRBD2; clone size: .; J gene: TRBJ2-1; V gene: TRBV7-8; CDR3 protein: CASSIELAGSWDEQFF; CDR3 DNA: TGTGCCAGCAGCATAGAACTAGCGGGATCCTGGGATGAACAGTTCTTC
CDR3 length: 14; D gene: .; clone size: few; J gene: TRBJ1-6; V gene: TRBV5-4; CDR3 protein: CASRSTGSNSPLHF; CDR3 DNA: TGTGCCAGCAGGAGTACAGGGTCAAATTCACCCCTCCACTTT
CDR3 length: 14; D gene: .; clone size: .; J gene: TRBJ2-2; V gene: TRBV29-1; CDR3 protein: CSVAGLSNIGELFF; CDR3 DNA: TGCAGCGTTGCTGGTCTTTCCAACATTGGGGAGCTGTTTTTT
CDR3 length: 18; D gene: .; clone size: .; J gene: TRBJ2-1; V gene: TRBV11-2; CDR3 protein: CASSAGLAGDYKANEQFF; CDR3 DNA: TGTGCCAGCAGCGCGGGGCTCGCAGGGGACTATAAGGCCAATGAGCAGTTCTTC
CDR3 length: 15; D gene: TRBD1; clone size: few; J gene: TRBJ1-1; V gene: TRBV28; CDR3 protein: CASRARQGLDTEAFF; CDR3 DNA: TGTGCCAGCAGGGCTCGACAGGGATTGGACACTGAAGCTTTCTTT
CDR3 length: 15; D gene: .; clone size: few; J gene: TRBJ1-4; V gene: TRBV11-2; CDR3 protein: CASSSSVEDGEKLFF; CDR3 DNA: TGTGCCAGCAGCTCCTCGGTAGAGGACGGTGAAAAGCTGTTTTTT
CDR3 length: 14; D gene: .; clone size: .; J gene: TRBJ1-1; V gene: TRBV12-3/TRBV12-4; CDR3 protein: CASSPRRGNTEALF; CDR3 DNA: TGTGCCAGCAGCCCCCGAAGAGGGAACACTGAAGCTCTCTTT
CDR3 length: 14; D gene: .; clone size: .; J gene: TRBJ2-2; V gene: TRBV28; CDR3 protein: CASSFPRYTWEQFF; CDR3 DNA: TGTGCCAGCAGTTTCCCCCGATACACCTGGGAGCAGTTTTTT
CDR3 length: 15; D gene: TRBD2; clone size: .; J gene: TRBJ2-1; V gene: TRBV11-3; CDR3 protein: CASRPRGSGNREQFF; CDR3 DNA: TGTGCCAGCAGACCTCGGGGTAGCGGGAACAGAGAGCAGTTCTTC
CDR3 length: 16; D gene: .; clone size: .; J gene: TRBJ2-1; V gene: TRBV11-2; CDR3 protein: CTSSNGTSGGYNEQFF; CDR3 DNA: TGTACCAGCAGCAACGGAACTAGTGGGGGATACAATGAGCAGTTTTTC
CDR3 length: 11; D gene: .; clone size: .; J gene: TRBJ2-3; V gene: TRBV2; CDR3 protein: CATSSTDTQYF; CDR3 DNA: TGTGCCACCAGTAGCACAGATACGCAGTATTTT
CDR3 length: 15; D gene: TRBD2; clone size: medium-sized; J gene: TRBJ2-7; V gene: TRBV6-5; CDR3 protein: CASKGLAGDVYEQYF; CDR3 DNA: TGTGCCAGCAAGGGACTAGCGGGAGACGTCTACGAGCAGTACTTC